The source of this T cell receptor (beta chain) is a study of immune evolution from preneoplasia to lung adenocarcinoma. The CDR3 consists of 13 residues. V lost 6 bases, J lost 0 bases, and 9 bases lay in between. Germline lookup yields CDR1 MNHEY and CDR2 SMNVEV (reference sequence). Assay: immunoSEQ multiplex PCR; the TCRdb copy retains only in-frame clones and omits some. The table shows about 6,600 clones, with 65% to 75% occurring only once. The rearrangement uses TRBV27 and TRBJ2-7; no reliable D call. The receptor comes from a donor at least 70 years old with lung adenocarcinoma. What was sequenced was FFPE adjacent normal lung tissue. The CDR3 is CASRDGNSYEQYF. CDR3 nucleotides: TGTGCCAGCAGAGATGGCAACTCCTACGAGCAGTACTTC.